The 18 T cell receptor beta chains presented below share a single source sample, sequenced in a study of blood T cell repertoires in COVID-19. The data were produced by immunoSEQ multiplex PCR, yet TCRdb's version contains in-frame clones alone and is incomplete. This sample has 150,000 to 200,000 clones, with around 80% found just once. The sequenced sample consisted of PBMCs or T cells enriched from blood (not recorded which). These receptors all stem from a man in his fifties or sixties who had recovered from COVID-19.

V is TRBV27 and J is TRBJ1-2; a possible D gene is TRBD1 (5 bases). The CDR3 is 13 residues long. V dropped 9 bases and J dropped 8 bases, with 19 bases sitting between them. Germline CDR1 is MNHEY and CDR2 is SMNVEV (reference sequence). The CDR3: CASRVTGGLGYTF. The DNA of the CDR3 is TGTGCCAGTAGGGTTACCGGGGGTTTGGGCTACACCTTC.

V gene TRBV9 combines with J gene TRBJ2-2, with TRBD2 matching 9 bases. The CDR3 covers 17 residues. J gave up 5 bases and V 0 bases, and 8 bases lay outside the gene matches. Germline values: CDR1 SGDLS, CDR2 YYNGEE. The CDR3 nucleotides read TGTGCCAGCAGCGTAGCTCTGCTAGCGGGGCTTACCGGGGAGCTGTTTTTT. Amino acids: CASSVALLAGLTGELFF. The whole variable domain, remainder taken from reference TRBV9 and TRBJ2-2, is DSGVTQTPKHLITATGQRVTLRCSPRSGDLSVYWYQQSLDQGLQFLIQYYNGEERAKGNILERFSAQQFPDLHSELNLSSLELGDSALYFCASSVALLAGLTGELFFGEGSRLTVL.

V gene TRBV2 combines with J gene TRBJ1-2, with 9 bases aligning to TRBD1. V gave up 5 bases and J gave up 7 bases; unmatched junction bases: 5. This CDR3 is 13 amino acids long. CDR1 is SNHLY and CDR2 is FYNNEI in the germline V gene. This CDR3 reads CASSKGQGVGYTF. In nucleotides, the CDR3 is TGTGCCAGCAGTAAGGGACAGGGCGTTGGCTACACCTTC.

The CDR3 protein is CASSLDTFGYEQYF. The CDR3 nucleotides read TGTGCCAGCAGCTTAGACACCTTCGGCTACGAGCAGTACTTC. The chain links TRBV5-4 to TRBJ2-7; D is uncertain. Between the trimmed V and J ends, which lost 2 bases and 3 bases, there was a span of 12 bases. Germline V gene sequence: CDR1 SGHNT, CDR2 YYREEE (reference sequence). The CDR3 totals 14 residues. The whole variable domain, filled in from reference TRBV5-4 and TRBJ2-7, reads ETGVTQSPTHLIKTRGQQVTLRCSSQSGHNTVSWYQQALGQGPQFIFQYYREEENGRGNFPPRFSGLQFPNYSSELNVNALELDDSALYLCASSLDTFGYEQYFGPGTRLTVT.

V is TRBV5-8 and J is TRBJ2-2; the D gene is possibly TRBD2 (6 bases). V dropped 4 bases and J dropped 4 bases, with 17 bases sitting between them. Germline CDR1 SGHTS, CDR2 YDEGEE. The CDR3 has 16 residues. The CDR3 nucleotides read TGTGCCAGCAGCAGCGGGTCAAGGATTATCACCGGGGAGCTGTTTTTT. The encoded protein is CASSSGSRIITGELFF.

As DNA, the CDR3 is TGTGCCAGCAGTGAAATCCTAGCGGGGTACAATGAGCAGTTCTTC. Translated, it gives CASSEILAGYNEQFF. The chain employs TRBV6-4 and TRBJ2-1; 9 nucleotides match TRBD2. Looked up from germline, CDR1 is MRHNA and CDR2 is SNTAGT. V dropped 3 bases and J dropped 4; count of bases not matched to a gene: 4. The CDR3 is 15 residues long.

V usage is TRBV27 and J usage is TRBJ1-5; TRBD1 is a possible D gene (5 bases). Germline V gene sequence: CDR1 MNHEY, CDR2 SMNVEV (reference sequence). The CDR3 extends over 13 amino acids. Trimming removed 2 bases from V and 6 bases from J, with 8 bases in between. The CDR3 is CASSLGGSQPQHF. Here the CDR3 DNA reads TGTGCCAGCAGTTTAGGGGGGAGTCAGCCCCAGCATTTT.

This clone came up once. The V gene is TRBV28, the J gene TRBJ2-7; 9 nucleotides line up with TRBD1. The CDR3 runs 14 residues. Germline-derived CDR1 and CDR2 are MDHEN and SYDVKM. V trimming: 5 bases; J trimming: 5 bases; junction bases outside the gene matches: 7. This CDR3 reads CASSRDRVVNEQYF. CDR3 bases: TGTGCCAGCAGTCGGGACAGGGTAGTAAACGAGCAGTACTTC.

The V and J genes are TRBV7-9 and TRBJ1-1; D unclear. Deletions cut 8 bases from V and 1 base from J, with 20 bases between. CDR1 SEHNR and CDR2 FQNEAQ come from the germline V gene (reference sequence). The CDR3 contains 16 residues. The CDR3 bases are TGTGCCAGCGCGGGCATGAATTTGTTGACGAACACTGAAGCTTTCTTT. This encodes CASAGMNLLTNTEAFF.

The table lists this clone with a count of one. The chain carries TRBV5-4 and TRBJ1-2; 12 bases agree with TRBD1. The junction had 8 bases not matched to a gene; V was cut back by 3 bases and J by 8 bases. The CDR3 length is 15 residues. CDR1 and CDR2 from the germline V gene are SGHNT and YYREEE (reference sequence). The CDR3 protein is CASSSYGTGGRGYTF. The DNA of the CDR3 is TGTGCCAGCAGCTCCTATGGGACAGGGGGCAGGGGCTACACCTTC. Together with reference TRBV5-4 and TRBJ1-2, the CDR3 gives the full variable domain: ETGVTQSPTHLIKTRGQQVTLRCSSQSGHNTVSWYQQALGQGPQFIFQYYREEENGRGNFPPRFSGLQFPNYSSELNVNALELDDSALYLCASSSYGTGGRGYTFGSGTRLTVV.

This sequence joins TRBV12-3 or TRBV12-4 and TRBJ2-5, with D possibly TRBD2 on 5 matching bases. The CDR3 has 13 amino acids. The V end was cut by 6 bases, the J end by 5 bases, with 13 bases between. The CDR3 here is CASRRTRLETQYF. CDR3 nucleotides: TGTGCCAGCAGAAGAACTAGGCTTGAGACCCAGTACTTC.

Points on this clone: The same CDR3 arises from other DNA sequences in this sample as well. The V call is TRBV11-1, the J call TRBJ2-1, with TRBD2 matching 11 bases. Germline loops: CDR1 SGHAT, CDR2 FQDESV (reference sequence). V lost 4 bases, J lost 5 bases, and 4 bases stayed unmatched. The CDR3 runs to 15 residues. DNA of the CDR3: TGTGCCAGCAGCTCCGGGACTAGCGGAAACAATGAGCAGTTCTTC. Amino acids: CASSSGTSGNNEQFF.

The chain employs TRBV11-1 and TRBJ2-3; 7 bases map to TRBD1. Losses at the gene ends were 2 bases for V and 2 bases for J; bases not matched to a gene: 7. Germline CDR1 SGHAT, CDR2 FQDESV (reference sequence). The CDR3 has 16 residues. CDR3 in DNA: TGTGCCAGCAGCTTACTCCGGGACAGCATCACAGATACGCAGTATTTT. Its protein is CASSLLRDSITDTQYF. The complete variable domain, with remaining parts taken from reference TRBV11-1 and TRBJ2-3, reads EAEVAQSPRYKITEKSQAVAFWCDPISGHATLYWYRQILGQGPELLVQFQDESVVDDSQLPKDRFSAERLKGVDSTLKIQPAELGDSAMYLCASSLLRDSITDTQYFGPGTRLTVL.

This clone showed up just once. CDR3 DNA: TGTGCCAGCAGCCCGGACCCGGGACAGGGCCGCGAGCAGTACTTC. This gives the protein CASSPDPGQGREQYF. This chain links TRBV5-4 with TRBJ2-7, with 9 positions matching TRBD1. CDR1 is SGHNT, CDR2 YYREEE, per germline (reference sequence). V was clipped by 4 bases and J by 6 bases; unmatched bases: 11. CDR3 length: 15 residues.

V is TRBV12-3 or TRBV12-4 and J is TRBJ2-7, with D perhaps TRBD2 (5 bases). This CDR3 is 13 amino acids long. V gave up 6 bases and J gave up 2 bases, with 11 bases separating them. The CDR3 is CASRGSGPYEQYF. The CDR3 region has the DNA TGTGCCAGCAGAGGGAGCGGACCCTACGAGCAGTACTTC.

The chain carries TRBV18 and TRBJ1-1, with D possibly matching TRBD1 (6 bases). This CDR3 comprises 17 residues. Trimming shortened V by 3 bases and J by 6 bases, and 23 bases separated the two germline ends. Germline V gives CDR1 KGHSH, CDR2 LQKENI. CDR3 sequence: CASSPLSGTQRRPEAFF. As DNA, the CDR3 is TGTGCCAGCTCACCTCTCAGTGGGACACAAAGAAGGCCTGAAGCTTTCTTT.

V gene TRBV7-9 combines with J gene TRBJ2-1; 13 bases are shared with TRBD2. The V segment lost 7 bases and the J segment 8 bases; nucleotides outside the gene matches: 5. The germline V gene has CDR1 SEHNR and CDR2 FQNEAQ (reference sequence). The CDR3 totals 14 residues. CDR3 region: CASTRTSGSDEQFF. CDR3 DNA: TGTGCCAGCACTAGGACTAGCGGGAGTGATGAGCAGTTCTTC.

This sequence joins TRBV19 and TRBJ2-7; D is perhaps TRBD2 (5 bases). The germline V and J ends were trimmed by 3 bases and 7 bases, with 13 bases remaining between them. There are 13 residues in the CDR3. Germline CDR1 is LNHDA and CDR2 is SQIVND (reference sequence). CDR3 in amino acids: CASSMGSTGEQYF. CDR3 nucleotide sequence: TGTGCCAGTAGTATGGGCTCGACGGGGGAGCAGTACTTC.